The clone carrying this T cell receptor beta chain appeared a single time. The data originate from a study of blood T cell repertoires in COVID-19. For the study at large: The United States, Italy and Spain were the sources of the acute and convalescent COVID-19 samples. Sources were T cells, B-cell-depleted T cells, or PBMCs; the material itself was cDNA or gDNA.

The ends lost 6 bases at V and 4 bases at J; junction bases unmatched: 5. The length of the CDR3 is 13 residues. Germline V gene lookup returns CDR1 ENHRY and CDR2 SYGVKD. In the original processing: Counts of nucleated cells, estimated from reference gene primer amplification, were obtained. The protocol was immunoSEQ multiplex PCR, while the TCRdb copy is restricted to in-frame clones and leaves out a portion. V, J and clone size derive from that table, while D and trimming were established from the DNA sequence. The sample carries around 230,000 clones, approximately 88% recorded once. This TCR came from a man aged 35-49 years with acute or convalescent COVID-19. Source material: peripheral blood. The chain couples TRBV10-3 to TRBJ1-1; 7 bases line up with TRBD1. In DNA form, the CDR3 reads TGTGCCATCAGCCAGACAGGGAGCACTGAAGCTTTCTTT. Protein sequence: CAISQTGSTEAFF.